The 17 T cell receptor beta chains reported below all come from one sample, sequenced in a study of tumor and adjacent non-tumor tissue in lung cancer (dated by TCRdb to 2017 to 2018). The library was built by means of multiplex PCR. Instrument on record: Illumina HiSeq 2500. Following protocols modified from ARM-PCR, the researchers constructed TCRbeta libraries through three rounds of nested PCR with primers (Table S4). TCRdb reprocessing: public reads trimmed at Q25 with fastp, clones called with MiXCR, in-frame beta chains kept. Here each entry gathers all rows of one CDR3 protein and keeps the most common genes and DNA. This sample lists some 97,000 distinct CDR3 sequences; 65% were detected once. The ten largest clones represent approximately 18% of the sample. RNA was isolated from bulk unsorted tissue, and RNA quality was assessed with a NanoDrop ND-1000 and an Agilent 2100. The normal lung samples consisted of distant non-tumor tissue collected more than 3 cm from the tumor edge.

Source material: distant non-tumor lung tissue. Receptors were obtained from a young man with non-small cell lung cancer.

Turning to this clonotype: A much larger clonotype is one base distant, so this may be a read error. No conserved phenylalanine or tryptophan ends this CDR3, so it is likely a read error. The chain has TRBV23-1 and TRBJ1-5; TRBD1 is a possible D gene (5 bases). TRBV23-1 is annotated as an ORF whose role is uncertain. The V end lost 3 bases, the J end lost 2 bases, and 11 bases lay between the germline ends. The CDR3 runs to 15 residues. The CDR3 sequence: CASSHWGGGNQPQHS. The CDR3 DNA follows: TGCGCCAGCAGTCATTGGGGGGGGGGCAATCAGCCCCAGCATTCT.

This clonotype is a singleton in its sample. The CDR3 coding sequence is TGTGCCTGGAGTGTACAGGTCGGGAGTTTCAATGAGCAGTTCTTC. This encodes CAWSVQVGSFNEQFF. The chain carries TRBV30 and TRBJ2-1; maybe TRBD2 (6 bases). This CDR3 contains 15 residues. Trimming removed 0 bases at V and 6 bases at J, with 15 bases between. In germline, CDR1 is GTSNPN, CDR2 SVGIG (reference sequence).

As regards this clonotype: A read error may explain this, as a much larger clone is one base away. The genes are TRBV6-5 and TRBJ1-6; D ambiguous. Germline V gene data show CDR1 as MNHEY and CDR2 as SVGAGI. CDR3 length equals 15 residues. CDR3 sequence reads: CASSYDLGFNLPLHF. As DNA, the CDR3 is TGTGCCAGCAGTTATGATTTGGGCTTTAATTTACCCCTCCACTTT.

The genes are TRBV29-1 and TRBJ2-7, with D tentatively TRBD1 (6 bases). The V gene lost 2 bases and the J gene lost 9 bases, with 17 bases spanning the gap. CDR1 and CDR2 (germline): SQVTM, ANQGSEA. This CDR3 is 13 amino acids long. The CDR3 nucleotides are TGCAGCGTTGAAAGCAGGATAGGGGGAGTGCAGTACTTC. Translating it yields CSVESRIGGVQYF.

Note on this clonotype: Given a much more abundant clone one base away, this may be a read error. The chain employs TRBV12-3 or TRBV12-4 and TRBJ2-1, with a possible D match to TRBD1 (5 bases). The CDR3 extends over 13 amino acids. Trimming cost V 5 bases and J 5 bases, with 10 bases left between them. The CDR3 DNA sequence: TGTGCCAGCAGTGTAGGGGTAGACAATGAGCAGTTCTTC. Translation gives CASSVGVDNEQFF.

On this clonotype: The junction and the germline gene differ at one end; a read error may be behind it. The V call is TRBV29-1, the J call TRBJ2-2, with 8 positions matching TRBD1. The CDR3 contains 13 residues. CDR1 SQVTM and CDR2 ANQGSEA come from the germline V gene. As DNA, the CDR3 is TGCATCGTTGAGGACAGGGACGTCGGGGAGCTGTTTTTT. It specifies CIVEDRDVGELFF.

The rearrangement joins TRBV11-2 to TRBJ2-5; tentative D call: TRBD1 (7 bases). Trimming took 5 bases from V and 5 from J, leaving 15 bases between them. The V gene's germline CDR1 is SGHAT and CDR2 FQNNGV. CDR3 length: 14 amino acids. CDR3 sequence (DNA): TGTGCCAGCAGCCTAGTCTCAGGGGGGGAGACCCAGTACTTC. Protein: CASSLVSGGETQYF.

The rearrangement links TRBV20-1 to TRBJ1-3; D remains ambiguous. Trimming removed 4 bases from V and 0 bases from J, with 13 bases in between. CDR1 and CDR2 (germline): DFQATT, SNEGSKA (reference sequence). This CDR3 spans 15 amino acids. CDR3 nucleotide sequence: TGCAGTGCTACCAGGACGAGGAGCTCTGGAAACACCATATATTTT. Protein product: CSATRTRSSGNTIYF.

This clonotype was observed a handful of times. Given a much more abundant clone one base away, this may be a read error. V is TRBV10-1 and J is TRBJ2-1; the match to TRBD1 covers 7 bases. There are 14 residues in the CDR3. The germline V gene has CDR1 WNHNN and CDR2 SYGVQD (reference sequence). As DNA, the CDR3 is TGCGCCAACAGTGAGGGGGCTCAGGTAAATCAGCAGTTCTTC. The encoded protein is CANSEGAQVNQQFF.

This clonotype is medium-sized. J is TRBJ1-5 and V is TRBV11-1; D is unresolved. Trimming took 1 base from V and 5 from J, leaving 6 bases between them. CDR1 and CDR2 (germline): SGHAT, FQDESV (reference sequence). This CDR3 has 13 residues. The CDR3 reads CASSLDWDQPQHF. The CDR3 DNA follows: TGTGCCAGCAGCTTAGATTGGGATCAGCCCCAGCATTTT.

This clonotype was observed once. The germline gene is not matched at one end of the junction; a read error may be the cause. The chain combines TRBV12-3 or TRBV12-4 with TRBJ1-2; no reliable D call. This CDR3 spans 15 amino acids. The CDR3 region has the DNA TGTCCCAGCAGTACTTTCCGGACCGGCAATTATGGCTACACCTTC. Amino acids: CPSSTFRTGNYGYTF.

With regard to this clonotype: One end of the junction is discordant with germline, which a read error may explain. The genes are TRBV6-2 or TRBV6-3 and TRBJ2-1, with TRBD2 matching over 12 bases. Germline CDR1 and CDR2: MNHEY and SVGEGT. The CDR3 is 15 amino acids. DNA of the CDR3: TGTGCCGGCAGTTACTCGACTAGCGGGGGCAATGAGCAGTTCTTC. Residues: CAGSYSTSGGNEQFF.

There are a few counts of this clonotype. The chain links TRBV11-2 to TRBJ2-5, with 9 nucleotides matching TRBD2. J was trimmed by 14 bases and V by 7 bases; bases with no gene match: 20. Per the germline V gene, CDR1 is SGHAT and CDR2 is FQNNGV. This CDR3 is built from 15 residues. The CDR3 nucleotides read TGTGCCAGCAAGGTTATAGCGGGAGCTATGAAGACTCATTACTTC. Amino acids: CASKVIAGAMKTHYF.

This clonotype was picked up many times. Written as DNA, the CDR3 is TGTGCCAGCAGCTTGACAGGAGGCGGGGATACGCAGTATTTT. Its translation is CASSLTGGGDTQYF. The V gene is TRBV11-3, the J gene TRBJ2-3; maybe TRBD1 (6 bases). In germline, CDR1 is SGHNT, CDR2 YENEEA. This CDR3 has 14 residues. V lost 3 bases to trimming and J lost 6 bases, with 13 bases between them.

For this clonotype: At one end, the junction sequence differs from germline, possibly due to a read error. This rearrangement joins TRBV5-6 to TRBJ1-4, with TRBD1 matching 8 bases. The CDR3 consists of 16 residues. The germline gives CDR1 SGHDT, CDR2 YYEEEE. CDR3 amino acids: CASSLWGQAGREKVFF. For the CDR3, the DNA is TGTGCTAGCAGCTTGTGGGGACAGGCAGGTCGCGAAAAAGTGTTTTTT.

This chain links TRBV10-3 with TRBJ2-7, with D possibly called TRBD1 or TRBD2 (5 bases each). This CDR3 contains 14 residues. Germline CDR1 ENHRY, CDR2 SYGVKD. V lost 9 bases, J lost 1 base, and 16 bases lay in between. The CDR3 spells CAIRTGAESYEQYF. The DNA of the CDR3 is TGTGCCATTAGAACCGGGGCTGAGTCCTACGAGCAGTACTTC.

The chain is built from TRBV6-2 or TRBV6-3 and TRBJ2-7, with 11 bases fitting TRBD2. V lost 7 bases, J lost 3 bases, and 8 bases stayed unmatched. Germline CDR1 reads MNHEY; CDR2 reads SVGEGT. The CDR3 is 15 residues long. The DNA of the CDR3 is TGTGCCAGCATAACGACTAGCGGGACGAACTACGAGCAGTACTTC. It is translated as CASITTSGTNYEQYF.